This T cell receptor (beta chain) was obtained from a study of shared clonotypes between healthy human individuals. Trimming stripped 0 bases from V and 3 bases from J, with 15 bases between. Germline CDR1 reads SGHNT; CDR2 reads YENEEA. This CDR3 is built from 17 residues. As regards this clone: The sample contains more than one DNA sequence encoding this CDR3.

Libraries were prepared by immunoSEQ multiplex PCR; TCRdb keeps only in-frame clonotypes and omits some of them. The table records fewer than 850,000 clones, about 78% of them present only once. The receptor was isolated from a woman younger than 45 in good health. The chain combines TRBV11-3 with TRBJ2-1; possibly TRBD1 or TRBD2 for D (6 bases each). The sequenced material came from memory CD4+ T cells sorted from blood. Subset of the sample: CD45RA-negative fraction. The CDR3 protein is CASSLDSGVGGYNEQFF. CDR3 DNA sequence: TGTGCCAGCAGCTTAGATTCGGGAGTAGGGGGCTACAATGAGCAGTTCTTC.